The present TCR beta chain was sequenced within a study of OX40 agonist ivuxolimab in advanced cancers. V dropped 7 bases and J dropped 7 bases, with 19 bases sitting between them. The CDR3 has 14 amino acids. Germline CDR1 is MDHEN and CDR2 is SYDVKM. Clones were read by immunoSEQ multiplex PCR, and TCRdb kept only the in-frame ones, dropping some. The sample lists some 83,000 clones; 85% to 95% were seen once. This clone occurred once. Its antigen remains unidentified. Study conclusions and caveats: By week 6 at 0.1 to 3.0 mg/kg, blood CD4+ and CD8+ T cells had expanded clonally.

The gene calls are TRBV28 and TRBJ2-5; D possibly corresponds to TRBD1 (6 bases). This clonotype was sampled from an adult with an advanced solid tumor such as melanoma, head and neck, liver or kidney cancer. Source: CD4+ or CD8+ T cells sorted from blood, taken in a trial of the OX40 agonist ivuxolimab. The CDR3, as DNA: TGTGCCAGCACCTCGTACAGGGTTCCAACGACCCAGTACTTC. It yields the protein CASTSYRVPTTQYF.